A single sample gave rise to the 29 T cell receptor beta chains below, sequenced in a study of T-cell reconstitution after alpha-beta-depleted transplantation in children. The TCRbeta library was prepared with unique molecular identifiers. One entry per CDR3 protein results from TCRdb running MiXCR on the PCR reads. Altogether approximately 510,000 distinct CDR3 sequences are present, about 17% being singletons, with the ten largest covering more than 2.5%. Sample: PBMCs from the stem cell graft donor, taken from the stem cell graft. Every receptor here comes from a human donor who donated a stem cell graft to a child with acute lymphoblastic leukemia.

Only one count was recorded for this clonotype. This sequence joins TRBV12-3 or TRBV12-4 and TRBJ1-1; 7 bases map to TRBD1. J lost 12 bases, V lost 6 bases, and 10 bases had no gene match. This CDR3 spans 12 amino acids. CDR3 loop: CASSVAGTVPFF. DNA for the CDR3: TGTGCCAGCAGCGTAGCCGGGACAGTTCCTTTCTTT.

The J gene is TRBJ2-7, the V gene TRBV6-5; D unresolved. Germline V gives CDR1 MNHEY, CDR2 SVGAGI. CDR3 size: 15 residues. The germline V and J ends were trimmed by 0 bases and 2 bases, with 11 bases remaining between them. The CDR3 coding sequence is TGTGCCAGCAGTTACTCGGCCCCCGGCGCCTACGAGCAGTACTTC. This codes for CASSYSAPGAYEQYF.

The rearrangement links TRBV20-1 to TRBJ1-1; 7 nucleotides line up with TRBD1. From germline, CDR1 is DFQATT and CDR2 SNEGSKA (reference sequence). V shed 8 bases, J shed 1 base, and the junction held 10 bases outside the gene matches. There are 14 residues in the CDR3. The CDR3, as DNA: TGCAGTACGGCACCGGACAGGAGGAACACTGAAGCTTTCTTT. Translated, it gives CSTAPDRRNTEAFF.

This clonotype has only a few counts. The chain links TRBV7-9 to TRBJ1-5; tentatively, D is TRBD1 (5 bases). This CDR3 is 14 amino acids long. The germline V gene has CDR1 SEHNR and CDR2 FQNEAQ (reference sequence). Trimming stripped 10 bases from V and 4 bases from J, with 17 bases between. This CDR3 is CATGTGGRNQPQHF. CDR3 nucleotide sequence: TGTGCCACGGGGACGGGGGGTCGGAATCAGCCCCAGCATTTT.

The chain recombines TRBV5-1 with TRBJ2-7; 9 nucleotides agree with TRBD1. CDR3 size: 16 residues. Germline values: CDR1 SGHRS, CDR2 YFSETQ. V was pared by 4 bases and J by 0 bases, with 8 bases of the junction left unmatched. CDR3 coding DNA: TGCGCCAGCAGCCCGTCCCCGGGACAGGGCTCCTACGAGCAGTACTTC. Protein sequence: CASSPSPGQGSYEQYF.

Here the CDR3 DNA reads TGTGCCATCAGCGGGGGCAGCTACGAGCAGTACTTC. Protein: CAISGGSYEQYF. The chain has TRBV10-3 and TRBJ2-7; possibly TRBD1 or TRBD2 for D (6 bases each). V was cut by 6 bases and J by 3 bases, with 9 bases left in between. This CDR3 is 12 amino acids long. Germline assignment: CDR1 ENHRY and CDR2 SYGVKD.

V is TRBV7-9 and J is TRBJ1-1, with 7 nucleotides matching TRBD1. The CDR3 extends over 14 amino acids. Losses at the gene ends were 5 bases for V and 3 bases for J; bases not matched to a gene: 6. Germline V gene lookup returns CDR1 SEHNR and CDR2 FQNEAQ (reference sequence). For the CDR3, the DNA is TGTGCCAGCAGCCTGACAGGGTTGGACACTGAAGCTTTCTTT. It translates to CASSLTGLDTEAFF.

This clonotype has just a few counts. The J gene is TRBJ2-1, the V gene TRBV10-3; 10 nucleotides line up with TRBD2. Trimming cost V 1 base and J 6 bases; bases outside gene matches: 6. Germline loops: CDR1 ENHRY, CDR2 SYGVKD. The length of the CDR3 is 16 residues. The chain's CDR3 is CAISEWASGSGNEQFF. CDR3 DNA sequence: TGTGCCATCAGTGAGTGGGCTAGCGGGAGCGGCAATGAGCAGTTCTTC.

The rearrangement joins TRBV9 to TRBJ2-7, with 8 bases matching TRBD2. Germline V lookup: CDR1 SGDLS, CDR2 YYNGEE. Trimming at V came to 1 base and at J to 5 bases, leaving 5 bases not matched to a gene. CDR3 length: 14 residues. Here the CDR3 reads CASSVTSGSHEQYF. For the CDR3, the DNA is TGTGCCAGCAGCGTAACCAGCGGGAGCCACGAGCAGTACTTC.

This clonotype was seen a handful of times. CDR3 DNA sequence: TGCGCCAGCAGCTTAGGGACGTTGGGGGGAGAGACCCAGTACTTC. It is translated as CASSLGTLGGETQYF. This chain uses TRBV5-1 with TRBJ2-5; the D gene is possibly TRBD2 (6 bases). Trimming took off 2 bases at V and 4 bases at J, with 15 bases between the two ends. The CDR3 runs to 15 residues. Germline values: CDR1 SGHRS, CDR2 YFSETQ.

This clonotype occurred a few times. J is TRBJ2-7 and V is TRBV20-1, with D tentatively TRBD2 (6 bases). The CDR3 contains 16 residues. Germline CDR1 and CDR2: DFQATT and SNEGSKA (reference sequence). V was shortened by 0 bases and J by 3 bases, with 18 bases between the two germline ends. CDR3 loop: CSARDPSSGTYYEQYF. In DNA, the CDR3 is TGCAGTGCTAGAGATCCTAGTAGCGGAACATACTACGAGCAGTACTTC.

This clonotype has just a few counts. V and J are TRBV12-3 or TRBV12-4 and TRBJ2-7; D is tentatively TRBD1 or TRBD2 (5 bases each). This CDR3 contains 14 residues. The ends were cut back, 5 bases at V and 7 bases at J, with 18 bases in the middle. CDR3 DNA: TGTGCCAGCAGTCTGGGACCCCGGCCAGGGGAGCAGTACTTC. This codes for CASSLGPRPGEQYF.

V gene TRBV6-1 combines with J gene TRBJ1-1; 8 bases are a match to TRBD1. The CDR3 sequence is 14 residues long. The germline CDR1 and CDR2 sequences are MNHNS and SASEGT. V lost 8 bases to trimming and J lost 1 base; unmatched junction nucleotides: 6. The chain's CDR3 is CASALGQGNTEAFF. Written as DNA, the CDR3 is TGTGCCAGCGCCCTAGGACAGGGGAACACTGAAGCTTTCTTT.

The genes are TRBV5-5 and TRBJ1-5; 9 positions match TRBD1. V gave up 2 bases and J gave up 7 bases; unmatched junction bases: 10. Germline V lookup: CDR1 SGHKS, CDR2 YYEKEE (reference sequence). The CDR3 is made up of 16 amino acids. CDR3 protein: CASSFSGQGVWQPQHF. The CDR3 nucleotides read TGTGCCAGCAGCTTCTCGGGACAGGGTGTGTGGCAGCCCCAGCATTTT.

V gene TRBV4-2 combines with J gene TRBJ2-7; D gene unclear. V lost 0 bases, J lost 3 bases, and 9 bases lay in between. The CDR3 length is 14 residues. CDR1 is LGHNA and CDR2 is YNFKEQ in the germline V gene. Here the CDR3 DNA reads TGTGCCAGCAGCCAAGATAGGGCCGACTACGAGCAGTACTTC. Translated, it gives CASSQDRADYEQYF.

The rearrangement links TRBV6-1 to TRBJ2-3; either TRBD1 or TRBD2 may supply D (5 bases each). The CDR3 contains 15 residues. Trimming left V 6 bases short and J 0 bases short, with 13 bases between. The germline V gene has CDR1 MNHNS and CDR2 SASEGT. The CDR3, as DNA: TGTGCCAGCAGGCCCGGGACCCAGAGCACAGATACGCAGTATTTT. This translates into CASRPGTQSTDTQYF.

This sequence joins TRBV20-1 and TRBJ1-2; TRBD1 is a possible D gene (5 bases). CDR1 DFQATT and CDR2 SNEGSKA come from the germline V gene (reference sequence). This CDR3 contains 13 residues. V shed 6 bases and J shed 7 bases, with 18 bases lying between them. CDR3 bases: TGCAGTGCGACCTCCCAGGGAAGAGGTGGCTACACCTTC. Translation gives CSATSQGRGGYTF.

J is TRBJ2-4 and V is TRBV7-2; D may be TRBD1 or TRBD2 (6 bases each). Germline-derived CDR1 and CDR2 are SGHTA and FQGNSA. Trimming took off 4 bases at V and 1 base at J, with 17 bases between the two ends. CDR3 length: 17 amino acids. CDR3 protein: CASSSISGAAAKNIQYF. Here the CDR3 DNA reads TGTGCCAGCAGCTCAATATCGGGGGCCGCGGCCAAAAACATTCAGTACTTC. The full variable domain, in which reference TRBV7-2 and TRBJ2-4 provide the parts outside the CDR3, is GAGVSQSPSNKVTEKGKDVELRCDPISGHTALYWYRQSLGQGLEFLIYFQGNSAPDKSGLPSDRFSAERTGGSVSTLTIQRTQQEDSAVYLCASSSISGAAAKNIQYFGAGTRLSVL.

This clonotype was detected only a few times. The rearrangement joins TRBV9 to TRBJ2-1; D not resolved. V lost 3 bases and J lost 2, with 9 bases in between. This CDR3 has 14 residues. CDR1 is SGDLS, CDR2 YYNGEE, per germline. In DNA, the CDR3 is TGTGCCAGCAGCGAGAGGAGTACCTACAATGAGCAGTTCTTC. This encodes CASSERSTYNEQFF.

The rearrangement links TRBV29-1 to TRBJ2-7; D gene ambiguous. Between the trimmed V and J ends, which lost 4 bases and 5 bases, there was a span of 6 bases. Per germline, CDR1 SQVTM and CDR2 ANQGSEA. This CDR3 region has 10 residues. The CDR3 loop is CSVVSDEQYF. CDR3 DNA: TGCAGCGTTGTATCCGACGAGCAGTACTTC.

The rearrangement links TRBV29-1 to TRBJ2-6, with TRBD1 as a possible D gene (6 bases). The length of the CDR3 is 15 residues. CDR1 and CDR2 (germline): SQVTM, ANQGSEA. With 5 bases removed from V and 2 bases from J, the gap between germline ends came to 13 bases. This CDR3 is CSVSPQGTGANVLTF. The CDR3 DNA reads TGCAGCGTTTCCCCACAGGGAACTGGGGCCAACGTCCTGACTTTC.

The chain carries TRBV20-1 and TRBJ2-1; D gene unclear. This CDR3 contains 15 residues. The V gene's germline CDR1 is DFQATT and CDR2 SNEGSKA (reference sequence). Trimming removed 5 bases from V and 4 bases from J, with 18 bases in between. CDR3 amino acids: CSAWSSHRLYNEQFF. The DNA for the CDR3 is TGCAGTGCTTGGTCGTCGCATAGACTTTACAATGAGCAGTTCTTC.

The chain combines TRBV3-1 with TRBJ2-7; TRBD1 aligns across 7 bases. The germline CDR1 and CDR2 sequences are LGHDT and YNNKEL (reference sequence). CDR3 length equals 15 residues. The trim removed 4 bases at V and 6 bases at J, leaving 12 bases unmatched. The CDR3, as DNA: TGTGCCAGCAGCCTCCGCGACAGGGCTATCGTCGAGCAGTACTTC. It is translated as CASSLRDRAIVEQYF.

The chain has TRBV12-3 or TRBV12-4 and TRBJ1-4; no definite D call. The CDR3 is 11 residues long. V lost 6 bases, J lost 13 bases, and 12 bases lay in between. The chain's CDR3 is CASSQYEGLFF. CDR3 sequence (DNA): TGTGCCAGCAGCCAATACGAGGGACTGTTTTTT.

The CDR3 reads CASSLTGGRSGELFF. In DNA form, the CDR3 reads TGCGCCAGCAGCTTGACAGGGGGCCGCAGCGGGGAGCTGTTTTTT. The gene calls are TRBV5-1 and TRBJ2-2; 9 nucleotides line up with TRBD1. This CDR3 comprises 15 residues. The ends lost 1 base at V and 7 bases at J; junction bases unmatched: 5. Germline V CDR1 and CDR2: SGHRS, YFSETQ.

The rearrangement uses TRBV5-1 and TRBJ2-7; D possibly matches TRBD1 or TRBD2 (5 bases each). CDR3 length: 14 residues. Germline CDR1 and CDR2: SGHRS and YFSETQ. Trimming took off 4 bases at V and 1 base at J, with 12 bases between the two ends. The CDR3 loop reads CASSPEGPSYEQYF. As DNA, the CDR3 is TGCGCCAGCAGCCCCGAGGGACCGTCCTACGAGCAGTACTTC.

This clonotype has just a few counts. The chain links TRBV7-9 to TRBJ2-1; D gene ambiguous. CDR3 size: 13 residues. Per germline, CDR1 SEHNR and CDR2 FQNEAQ (reference sequence). Trimming left V 0 bases short and J 9 bases short, with 9 bases between. This CDR3 reads CASSLADHTEQFF. As DNA, the CDR3 is TGTGCCAGCAGCTTAGCGGACCACACTGAGCAGTTCTTC.

A few counts support this clonotype. The chain combines TRBV12-3 or TRBV12-4 with TRBJ1-6, with TRBD1 matching over 7 bases. V lost 5 bases to trimming and J lost 8 bases; unmatched junction nucleotides: 6. This CDR3 is built from 14 residues. The DNA for the CDR3 is TGTGCCAGCAGTCCTACAGGGGAGGATTCACCCCTCCACTTT. Translating it yields CASSPTGEDSPLHF.

V usage is TRBV20-1 and J usage is TRBJ2-1; 10 bases agree with TRBD2. Germline V CDR1 and CDR2: DFQATT, SNEGSKA (reference sequence). The V and J ends lost 7 bases and 0 bases, in that order; junction bases with no gene match: 12. The CDR3 is 17 amino acids. CDR3 DNA sequence: TGCAGTGGGAAGAGGTTAGCGGGAGGCCGCTCCTACAATGAGCAGTTCTTC. Translating gives CSGKRLAGGRSYNEQFF.